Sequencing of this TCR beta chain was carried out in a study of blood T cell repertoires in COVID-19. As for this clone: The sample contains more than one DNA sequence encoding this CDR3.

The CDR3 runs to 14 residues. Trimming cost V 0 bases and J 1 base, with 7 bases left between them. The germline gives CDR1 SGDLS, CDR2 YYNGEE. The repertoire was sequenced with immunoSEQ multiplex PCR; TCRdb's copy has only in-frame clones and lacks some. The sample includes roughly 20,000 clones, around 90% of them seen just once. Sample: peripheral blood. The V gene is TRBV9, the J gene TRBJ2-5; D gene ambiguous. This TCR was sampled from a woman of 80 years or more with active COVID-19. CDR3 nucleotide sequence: TGTGCCAGCAGCGTAGGGAGATCCCAAGAGACCCAGTACTTC. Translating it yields CASSVGRSQETQYF.